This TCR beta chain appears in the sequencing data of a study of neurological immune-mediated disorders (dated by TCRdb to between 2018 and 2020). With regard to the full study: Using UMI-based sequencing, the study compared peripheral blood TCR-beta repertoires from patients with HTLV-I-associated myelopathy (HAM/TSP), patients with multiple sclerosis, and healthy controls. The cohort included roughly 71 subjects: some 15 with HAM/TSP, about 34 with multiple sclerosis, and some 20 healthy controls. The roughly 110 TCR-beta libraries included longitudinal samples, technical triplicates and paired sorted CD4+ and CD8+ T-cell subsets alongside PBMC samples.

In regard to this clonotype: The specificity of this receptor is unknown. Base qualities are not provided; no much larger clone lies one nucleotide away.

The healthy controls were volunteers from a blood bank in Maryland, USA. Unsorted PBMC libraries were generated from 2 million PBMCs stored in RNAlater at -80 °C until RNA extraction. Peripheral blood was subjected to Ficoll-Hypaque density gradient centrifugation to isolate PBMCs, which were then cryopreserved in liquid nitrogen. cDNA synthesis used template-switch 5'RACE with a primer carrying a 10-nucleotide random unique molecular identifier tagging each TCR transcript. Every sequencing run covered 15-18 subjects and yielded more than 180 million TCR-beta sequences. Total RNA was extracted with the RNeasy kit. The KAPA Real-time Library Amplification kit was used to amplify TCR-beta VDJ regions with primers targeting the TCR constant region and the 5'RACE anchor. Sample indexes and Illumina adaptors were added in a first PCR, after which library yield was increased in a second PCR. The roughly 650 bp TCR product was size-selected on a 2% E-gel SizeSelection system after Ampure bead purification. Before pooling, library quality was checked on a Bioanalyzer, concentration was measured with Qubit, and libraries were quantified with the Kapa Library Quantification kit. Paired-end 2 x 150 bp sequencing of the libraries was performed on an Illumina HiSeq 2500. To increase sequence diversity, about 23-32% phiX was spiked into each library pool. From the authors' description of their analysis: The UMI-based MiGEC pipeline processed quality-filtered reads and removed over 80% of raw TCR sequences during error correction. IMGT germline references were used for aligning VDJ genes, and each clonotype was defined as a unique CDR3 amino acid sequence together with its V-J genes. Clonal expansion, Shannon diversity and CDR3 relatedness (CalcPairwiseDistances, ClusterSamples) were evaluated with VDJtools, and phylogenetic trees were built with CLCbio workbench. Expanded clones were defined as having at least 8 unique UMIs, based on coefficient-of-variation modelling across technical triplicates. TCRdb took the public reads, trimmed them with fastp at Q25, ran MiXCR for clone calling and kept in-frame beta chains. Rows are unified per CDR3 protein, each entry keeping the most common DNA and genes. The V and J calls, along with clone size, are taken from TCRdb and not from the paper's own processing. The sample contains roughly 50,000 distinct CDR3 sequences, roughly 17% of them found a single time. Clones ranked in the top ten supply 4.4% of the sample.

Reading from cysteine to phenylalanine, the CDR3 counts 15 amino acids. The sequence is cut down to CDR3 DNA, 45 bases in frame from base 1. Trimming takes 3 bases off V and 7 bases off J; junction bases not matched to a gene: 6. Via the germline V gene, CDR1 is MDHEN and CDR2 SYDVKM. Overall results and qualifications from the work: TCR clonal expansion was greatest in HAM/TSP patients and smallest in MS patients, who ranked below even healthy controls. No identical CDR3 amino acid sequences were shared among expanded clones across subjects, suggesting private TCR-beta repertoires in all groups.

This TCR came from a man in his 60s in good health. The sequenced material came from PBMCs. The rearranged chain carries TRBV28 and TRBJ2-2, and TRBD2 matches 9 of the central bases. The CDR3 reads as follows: CASSLAGGPVGELFF. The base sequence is TGTGCCAGCAGTTTGGCGGGAGGGCCGGTCGGGGAGCTGTTTTTT.